Listed here are 3 T cell receptor beta chains from one sample, sequenced in a study of T cell repertoires in aging, cancer and after chemotherapy. Rearranged V-D-J TRB sequences were amplified with a mixed TRB-A/B primer pool. TCRdb independently ran MiXCR on the multiplex PCR reads; one entry per CDR3 protein. Of fewer than 15,000 distinct CDR3 sequences listed, 25% are singletons. The template was genomic DNA from peripheral blood, not RNA. Sequenced material: blood. These receptors all stem from a human donor in good health.

The chain carries TRBV7-9 and TRBJ2-5; D is tentatively TRBD1 or TRBD2 (5 bases each). Per the germline V gene, CDR1 is SEHNR and CDR2 is FQNEAQ (reference sequence). This CDR3 spans 15 amino acids. Trimming stripped 2 bases from V and 2 bases from J, with 12 bases between. CDR3 coding DNA: TGTGCCAGCAGCTTATCTCTGGGGGTTCAAGAGACCCAGTACTTC. It encodes CASSLSLGVQETQYF.

V gene TRBV20-1 combines with J gene TRBJ2-3, with 7 bases that match TRBD1. J gave up 5 bases and V 2 bases, and 4 bases lay outside the gene matches. From germline, CDR1 is DFQATT and CDR2 SNEGSKA (reference sequence). The CDR3 extends over 13 amino acids. The CDR3 loop reads CSARRTGGDTQYF. Here the CDR3 DNA reads TGCAGTGCTAGACGGACAGGAGGAGATACGCAGTATTTT.

This clonotype was counted between two and nine times. The chain joins TRBV30 to TRBJ2-2, with unresolved D. Trimming pared 4 bases from V and 3 bases from J, leaving 12 bases between. Germline V CDR1 and CDR2: GTSNPN, SVGIG (reference sequence). The CDR3 runs 14 residues. The CDR3 coding sequence is TGTGCCTGGATCCCCAGGCCCTACACCGGGGAGCTGTTTTTT. Translation gives CAWIPRPYTGELFF.